The sequence of this TCR beta chain was determined in a study of T-cell memory formation after mild COVID-19. TCRdb ran MiXCR on the 5' RACE reads and lists one entry per CDR3 protein. The sample contains approximately 150,000 distinct CDR3 sequences, 6% to 6.5% of which appear only once. CDR3 length: 14 amino acids. Trimming left V 0 bases short and J 7 bases short, with 13 bases between. The germline V gene has CDR1 SGDLS and CDR2 YYNGEE. Source material: PBMCs or a T cell subset sorted from them (not recorded which). The receptor was isolated from an adult woman who had mild COVID-19 (a few samples of this study predate the infection). Cell type and time point are not known. The V call is TRBV9, the J call TRBJ1-2; perhaps TRBD1 as D (6 bases). The CDR3 region is CASSVAVTGLGYTF. CDR3 coding DNA: TGTGCCAGCAGCGTAGCCGTGACAGGCCTTGGCTACACCTTC.